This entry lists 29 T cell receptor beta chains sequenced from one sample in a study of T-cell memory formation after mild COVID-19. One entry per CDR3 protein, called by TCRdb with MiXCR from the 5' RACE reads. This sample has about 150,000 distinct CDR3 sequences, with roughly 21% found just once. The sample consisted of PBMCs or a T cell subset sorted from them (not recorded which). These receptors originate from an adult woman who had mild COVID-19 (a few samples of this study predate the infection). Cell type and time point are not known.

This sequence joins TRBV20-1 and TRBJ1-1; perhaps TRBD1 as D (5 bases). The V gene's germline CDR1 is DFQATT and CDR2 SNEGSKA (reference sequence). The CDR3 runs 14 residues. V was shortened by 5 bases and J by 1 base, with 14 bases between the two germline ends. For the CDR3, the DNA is TGCAGTGCTGTCGACCTGGGGGGGAACACTGAAGCTTTCTTT. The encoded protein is CSAVDLGGNTEAFF.

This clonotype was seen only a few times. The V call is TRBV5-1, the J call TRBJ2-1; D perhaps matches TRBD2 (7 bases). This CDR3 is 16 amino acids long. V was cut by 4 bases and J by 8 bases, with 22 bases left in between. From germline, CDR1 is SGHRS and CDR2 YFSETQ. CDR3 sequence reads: CASSPGLAAGGDEQFF. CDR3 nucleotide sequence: TGCGCCAGCAGCCCGGGGCTAGCGGCCGGGGGCGATGAGCAGTTCTTC.

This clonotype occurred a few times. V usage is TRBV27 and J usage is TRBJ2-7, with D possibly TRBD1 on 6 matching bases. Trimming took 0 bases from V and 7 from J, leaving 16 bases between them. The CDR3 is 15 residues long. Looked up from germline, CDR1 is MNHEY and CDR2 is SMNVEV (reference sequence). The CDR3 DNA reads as TGTGCCAGCAGTTTATCAAGGACAGCGAACCTTGAGCAGTACTTC. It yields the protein CASSLSRTANLEQYF.

The CDR3 spells CASHEEGAPYNEQFF. The CDR3 region has the DNA TGTGCCAGCCACGAGGAGGGGGCCCCCTACAATGAGCAGTTCTTC. The chain joins TRBV3-1 to TRBJ2-1, with D tentatively TRBD1 (7 bases). The V end was cut by 8 bases, the J end by 2 bases, with 16 bases between. In germline, CDR1 is LGHDT, CDR2 YNNKEL (reference sequence). The CDR3 extends over 15 amino acids.

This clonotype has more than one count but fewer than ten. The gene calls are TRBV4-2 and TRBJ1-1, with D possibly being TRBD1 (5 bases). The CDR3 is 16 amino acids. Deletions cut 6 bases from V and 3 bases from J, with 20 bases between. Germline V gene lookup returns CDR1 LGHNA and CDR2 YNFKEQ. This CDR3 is CASREDPGRVDTEAFF. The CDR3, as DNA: TGTGCCAGCAGGGAAGATCCAGGGCGCGTGGACACTGAAGCTTTCTTT.

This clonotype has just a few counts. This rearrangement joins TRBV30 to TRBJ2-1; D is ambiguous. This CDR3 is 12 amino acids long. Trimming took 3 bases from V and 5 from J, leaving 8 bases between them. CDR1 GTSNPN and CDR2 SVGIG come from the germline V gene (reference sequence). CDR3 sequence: CAWSHGNNEQFF. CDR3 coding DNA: TGTGCCTGGAGCCATGGTAACAATGAGCAGTTCTTC.

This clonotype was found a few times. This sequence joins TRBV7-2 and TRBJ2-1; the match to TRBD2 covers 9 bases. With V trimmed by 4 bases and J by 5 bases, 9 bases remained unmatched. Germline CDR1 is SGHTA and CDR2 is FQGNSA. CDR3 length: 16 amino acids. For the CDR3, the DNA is TGTGCCAGCAGCTCCGTAGGCGGGAGGGCCAACAATGAGCAGTTCTTC. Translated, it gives CASSSVGGRANNEQFF.

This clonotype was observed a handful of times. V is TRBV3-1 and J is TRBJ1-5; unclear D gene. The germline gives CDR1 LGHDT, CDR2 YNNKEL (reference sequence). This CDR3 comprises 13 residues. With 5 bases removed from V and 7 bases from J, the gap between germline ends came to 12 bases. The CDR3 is CASSSYQDQPQHF. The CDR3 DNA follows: TGTGCCAGCAGCTCTTATCAGGACCAGCCCCAGCATTTT.

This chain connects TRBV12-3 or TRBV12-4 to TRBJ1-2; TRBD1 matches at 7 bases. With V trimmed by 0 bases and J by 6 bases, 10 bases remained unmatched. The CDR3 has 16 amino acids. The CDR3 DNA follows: TGTGCCAGCAGTTTAGCTCCAGGGGGGCACCGAGATGGCTACACCTTC. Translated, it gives CASSLAPGGHRDGYTF.

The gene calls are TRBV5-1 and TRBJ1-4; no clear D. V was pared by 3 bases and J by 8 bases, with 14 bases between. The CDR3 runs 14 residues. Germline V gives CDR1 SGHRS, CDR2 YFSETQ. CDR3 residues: CASSYSRAGEKLFF. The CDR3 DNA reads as TGCGCCAGCAGCTACTCAAGGGCGGGGGAAAAACTGTTTTTT.

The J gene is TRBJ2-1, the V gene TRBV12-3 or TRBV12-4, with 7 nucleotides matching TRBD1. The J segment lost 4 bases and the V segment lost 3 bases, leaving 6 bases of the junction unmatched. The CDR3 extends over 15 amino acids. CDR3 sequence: CASSFWGTDYNEQFF. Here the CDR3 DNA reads TGTGCCAGCAGTTTTTGGGGGACAGATTACAATGAGCAGTTCTTC.

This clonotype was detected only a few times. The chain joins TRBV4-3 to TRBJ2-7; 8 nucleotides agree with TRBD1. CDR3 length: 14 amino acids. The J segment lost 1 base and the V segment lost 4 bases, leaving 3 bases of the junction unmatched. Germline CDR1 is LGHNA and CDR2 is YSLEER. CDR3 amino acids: CASSPWTGSYEQYF. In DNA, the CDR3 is TGCGCCAGCAGCCCCTGGACAGGGTCCTACGAGCAGTACTTC.

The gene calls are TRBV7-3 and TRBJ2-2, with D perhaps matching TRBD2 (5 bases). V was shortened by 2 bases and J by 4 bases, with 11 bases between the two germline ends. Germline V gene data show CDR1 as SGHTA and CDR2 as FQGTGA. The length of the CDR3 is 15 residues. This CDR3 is CASSLSGSVTGELFF. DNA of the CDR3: TGTGCCAGCAGCTTATCGGGGTCGGTCACCGGGGAGCTGTTTTTT.

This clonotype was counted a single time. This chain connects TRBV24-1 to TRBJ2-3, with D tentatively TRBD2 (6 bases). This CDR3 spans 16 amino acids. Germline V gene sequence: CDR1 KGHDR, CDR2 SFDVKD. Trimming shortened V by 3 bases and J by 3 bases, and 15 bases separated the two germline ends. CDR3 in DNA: TGTGCCACCAGTGATCCCACTAGCCCGGGGACAGATACGCAGTATTTT. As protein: CATSDPTSPGTDTQYF.

Here the CDR3 reads CATGGQGSYNEQFF. CDR3 coding DNA: TGTGCCACTGGCGGACAGGGTTCTTACAATGAGCAGTTCTTC. The chain recombines TRBV24-1 with TRBJ2-1; 8 positions match TRBD1. CDR1 and CDR2 (germline): KGHDR, SFDVKD. CDR3 size: 14 residues. Trimming cost V 10 bases and J 4 bases; bases outside gene matches: 8.

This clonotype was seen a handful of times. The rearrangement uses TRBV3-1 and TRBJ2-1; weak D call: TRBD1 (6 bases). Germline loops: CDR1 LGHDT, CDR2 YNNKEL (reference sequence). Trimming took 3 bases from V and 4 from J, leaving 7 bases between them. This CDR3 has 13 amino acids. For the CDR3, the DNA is TGTGCCAGCAGCCAGGACAGATACAATGAGCAGTTCTTC. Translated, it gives CASSQDRYNEQFF.

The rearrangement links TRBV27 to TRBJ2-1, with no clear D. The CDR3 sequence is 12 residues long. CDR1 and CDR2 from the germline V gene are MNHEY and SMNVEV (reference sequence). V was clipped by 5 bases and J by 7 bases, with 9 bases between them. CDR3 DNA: TGTGCCAGCAGTGCCGAGACTAATGAGCAGTTCTTC. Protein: CASSAETNEQFF.

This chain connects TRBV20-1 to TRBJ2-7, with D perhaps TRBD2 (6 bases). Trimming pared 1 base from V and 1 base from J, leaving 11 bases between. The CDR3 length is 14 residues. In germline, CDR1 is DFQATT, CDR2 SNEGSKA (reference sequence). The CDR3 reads CSARASGPSYEQYF. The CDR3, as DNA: TGCAGTGCTAGAGCCAGCGGGCCATCCTACGAGCAGTACTTC.

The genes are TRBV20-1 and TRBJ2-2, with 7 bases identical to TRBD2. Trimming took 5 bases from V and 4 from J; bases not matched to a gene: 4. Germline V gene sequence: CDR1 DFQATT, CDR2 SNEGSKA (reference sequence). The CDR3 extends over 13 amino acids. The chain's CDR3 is CSARGRGTGELFF. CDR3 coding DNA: TGCAGTGCTCGAGGGAGGGGCACCGGGGAGCTGTTTTTT.

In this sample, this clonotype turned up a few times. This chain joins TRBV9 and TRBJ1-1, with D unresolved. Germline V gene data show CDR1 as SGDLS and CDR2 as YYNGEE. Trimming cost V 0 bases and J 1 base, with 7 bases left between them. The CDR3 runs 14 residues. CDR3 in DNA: TGTGCCAGCAGCGTAGCGGGAACGAACACTGAAGCTTTCTTT. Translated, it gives CASSVAGTNTEAFF.

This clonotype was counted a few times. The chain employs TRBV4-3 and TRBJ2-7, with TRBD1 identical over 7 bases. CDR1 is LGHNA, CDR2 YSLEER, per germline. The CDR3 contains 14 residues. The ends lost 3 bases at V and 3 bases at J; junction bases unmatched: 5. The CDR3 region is CASSHEHRGYEQYF. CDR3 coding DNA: TGCGCCAGCAGCCACGAACACAGGGGCTACGAGCAGTACTTC.

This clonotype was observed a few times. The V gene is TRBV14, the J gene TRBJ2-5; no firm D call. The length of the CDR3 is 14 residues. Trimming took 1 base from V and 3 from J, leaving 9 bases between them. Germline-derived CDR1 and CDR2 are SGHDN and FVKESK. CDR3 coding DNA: TGTGCCAGCAGCCAAGTTGGAGTGGAAGAGACCCAGTACTTC. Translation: CASSQVGVEETQYF.

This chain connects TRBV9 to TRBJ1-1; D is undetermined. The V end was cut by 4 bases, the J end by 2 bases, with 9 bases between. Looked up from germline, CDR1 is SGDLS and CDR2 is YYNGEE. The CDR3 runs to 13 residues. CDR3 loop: CASSPGPNTEAFF. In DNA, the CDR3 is TGTGCCAGCAGCCCCGGGCCTAACACTGAAGCTTTCTTT.

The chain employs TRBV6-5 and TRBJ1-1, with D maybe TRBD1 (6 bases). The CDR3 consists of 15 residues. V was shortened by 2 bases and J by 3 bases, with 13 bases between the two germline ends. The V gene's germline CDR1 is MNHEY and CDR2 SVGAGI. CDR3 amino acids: CASSYQGKGYTEAFF. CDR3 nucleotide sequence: TGTGCCAGCAGTTACCAGGGGAAGGGATACACTGAAGCTTTCTTT.

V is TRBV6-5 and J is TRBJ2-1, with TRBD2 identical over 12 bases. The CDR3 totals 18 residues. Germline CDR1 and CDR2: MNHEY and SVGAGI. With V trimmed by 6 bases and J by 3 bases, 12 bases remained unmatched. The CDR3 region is CASSLRASGRDGYNEQFF. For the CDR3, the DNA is TGTGCCAGCAGCCTACGTGCTAGCGGGAGGGACGGCTACAATGAGCAGTTCTTC.

CDR3 loop: CASSNQDRGITEAFF. CDR3 coding DNA: TGCGCCAGCAGCAACCAGGACAGGGGGATCACTGAAGCTTTCTTT. The rearrangement uses TRBV5-1 and TRBJ1-1, with 10 bases identical to TRBD1. J gave up 4 bases and V 4 bases, and 7 bases lay outside the gene matches. Germline V lookup: CDR1 SGHRS, CDR2 YFSETQ. The CDR3 consists of 15 residues.

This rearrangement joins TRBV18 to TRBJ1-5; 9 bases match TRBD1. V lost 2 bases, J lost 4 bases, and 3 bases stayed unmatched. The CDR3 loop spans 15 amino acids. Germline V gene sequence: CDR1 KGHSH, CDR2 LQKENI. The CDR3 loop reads CASSPMTGGNQPQHF. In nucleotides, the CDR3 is TGTGCCAGCTCACCAATGACAGGGGGAAATCAGCCCCAGCATTTT.

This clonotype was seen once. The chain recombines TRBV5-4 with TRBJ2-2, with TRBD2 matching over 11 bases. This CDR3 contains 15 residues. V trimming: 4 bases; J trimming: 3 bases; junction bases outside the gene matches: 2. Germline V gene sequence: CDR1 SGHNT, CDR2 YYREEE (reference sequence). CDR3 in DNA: TGTGCCAGCAGCGGGACTAGCGGTTACACCGGGGAGCTGTTTTTT. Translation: CASSGTSGYTGELFF.

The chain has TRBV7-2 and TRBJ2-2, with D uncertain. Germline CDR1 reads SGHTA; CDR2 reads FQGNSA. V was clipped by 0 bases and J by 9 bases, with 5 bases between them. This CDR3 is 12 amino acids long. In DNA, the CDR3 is TGTGCCAGCAGCTTAGCGAGAAGGGAGCTGTTTTTT. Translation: CASSLARRELFF.